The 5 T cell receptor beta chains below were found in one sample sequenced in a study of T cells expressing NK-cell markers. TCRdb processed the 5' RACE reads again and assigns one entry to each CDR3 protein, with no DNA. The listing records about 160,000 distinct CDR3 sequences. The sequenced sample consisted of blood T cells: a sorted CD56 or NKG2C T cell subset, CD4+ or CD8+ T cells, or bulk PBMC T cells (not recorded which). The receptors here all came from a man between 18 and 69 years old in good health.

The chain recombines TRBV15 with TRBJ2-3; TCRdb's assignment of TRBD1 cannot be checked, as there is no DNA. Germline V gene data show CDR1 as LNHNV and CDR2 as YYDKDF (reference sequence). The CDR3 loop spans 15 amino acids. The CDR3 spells CATSREGTGPDTQYF. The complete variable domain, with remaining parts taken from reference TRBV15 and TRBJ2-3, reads DAMVIQNPRYQVTQFGKPVTLSCSQTLNHNVMYWYQQKSSQAPKLLFHYYDKDFNNEADTPDNFQSRRPNTSFCFLDIRSPGLGDTAMYLCATSREGTGPDTQYFGPGTRLTVL.

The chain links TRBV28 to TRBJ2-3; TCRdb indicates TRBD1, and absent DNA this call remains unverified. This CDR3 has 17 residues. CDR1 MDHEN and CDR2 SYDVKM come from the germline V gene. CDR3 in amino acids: CATKVNAGTVRTDTQYF.

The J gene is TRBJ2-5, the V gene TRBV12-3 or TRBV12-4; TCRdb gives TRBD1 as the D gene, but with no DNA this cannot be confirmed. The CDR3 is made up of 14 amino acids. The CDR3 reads CASSPQGAKETQYF.

The CDR3 here is CSAPTSGGAFFSRPYNEQFF. The chain is built from TRBV20-1 and TRBJ2-1; TCRdb picks TRBD2, but there is no DNA to check that call. Germline CDR1 and CDR2: DFQATT and SNEGSKA (reference sequence). CDR3 size: 20 residues.

Here the CDR3 reads CASSHGGAGYTF. This chain joins TRBV4-1 and TRBJ1-2; the TCRdb D gene call, TRBD1, has no DNA to confirm it. CDR1 and CDR2 from the germline V gene are MGHRA and YSYEKL. The CDR3 is 12 residues long.